This T cell receptor (beta chain) derives from a study of blood T cell repertoires in COVID-19. Using immunoSEQ multiplex PCR, the repertoire was profiled, and TCRdb retains in-frame clones only, with some absent. The profile shows 40,000 to 55,000 clones, around 85% of them singletons. Sequencing input: peripheral blood. The origin of this receptor is a man between 45 and 60 years old with acute or convalescent COVID-19.

For the CDR3, the DNA is TGCGCCAGCAGCCCCACAGGCTCTGGAAACACCATATATTTT. Its translation: CASSPTGSGNTIYF. J is TRBJ1-3 and V is TRBV5-1, with D perhaps TRBD1 (5 bases). CDR1 and CDR2 from the germline V gene are SGHRS and YFSETQ. The CDR3 loop spans 14 amino acids. V was cut by 4 bases and J by 0 bases, with 8 bases left in between.